This TCR beta chain was sequenced during a study of human T cells and chemical hapten exposure. General study points: Relative to control repertoires, expanded TCRs gave rise to significantly more large CDR3 similarity clusters.

Time point indicated: patch test 1, 2 weeks after DPC sensitization. This sample's treatment: therapeutic diphenylcyclopropenone sensitization with weekly scalp DPC. Unseparated into fractions, whole blood served as the source from which total RNA was extracted. After removal of 3 bases from V and 1 base from J, the junction contained 7 bases not matched to a gene. There are 17 residues in the CDR3. Germline CDR1 and CDR2: SGDLS and YYNGEE. TCRdb passed the RACE reads through MiXCR, listing each CDR3 protein once. Seen here are around 300,000 distinct CDR3 sequences, about 7% observed once, and the top ten hold approximately 8%. The table lists this clonotype with many counts. What it binds is unknown.

The chain couples TRBV9 to TRBJ2-7; TRBD2 agrees at 13 bases. This specimen was whole blood, taken in connection with sensitization to the hapten diphenylcyclopropenone (DPC). The TCR originated in a woman younger than 30 with alopecia areata. Some clones in this sample may be carry-over from other donors' samples. The DNA of the CDR3 is TGTGCCAGCAGCGAGGGACTAGCGGGGACCCCATCCTACGAGCAGTACTTC. It translates to CASSEGLAGTPSYEQYF.